This T cell receptor beta chain was observed in a study of blood T cell repertoires in COVID-19. Study details: Italy, Spain and the United States were the sources of the convalescent and acute COVID-19 samples. T cells, B-cell-depleted T cells, or PBMCs supplied cDNA or gDNA.

Deletions cut 10 bases from V and 2 bases from J, with 12 bases between. The germline gives CDR1 MNHNY, CDR2 SVGAGI (reference sequence). CDR3 length equals 12 residues. Authors' data handling: It was from reference gene primer amplification that nucleated cell counts were estimated. This table comes from immunoSEQ multiplex PCR, and its TCRdb copy is limited to in-frame clones, with some not included. V and J calls and clone size follow that table, whereas D and trimming were derived from the DNA. This sample has 45,000 or so clones; about nine tenths occur once, and the top ten carry around 9.1%. Sequenced input: peripheral blood. The V and J genes are TRBV6-6 and TRBJ2-7, with a weak D call TRBD1 (6 bases). The receptor was isolated from an elderly woman with active COVID-19. CDR3 coding DNA: TGTGCCACCCTGGACAGCGCCTACGAGCAGTACTTC. This translates into CATLDSAYEQYF.